Each of the 24 T cell receptor beta chains below was sequenced from the same sample in a study of CD8 T cells in Susac syndrome. Random hexamers were used to reverse transcribe an amount of roughly 0.5 to 1 ug RNA. From the immunoSEQ multiplex PCR reads, TCRdb called clonotypes with MiXCR, one entry per CDR3 protein. Found here are about 180,000 distinct CDR3 sequences, 85% to 95% of them singletons; the top ten hold over 0.08%. Sequencing input: CD4+ T cells from PBMCs. The receptors come from a human donor with multiple sclerosis.

V and J are TRBV20-1 and TRBJ1-5; unclear D gene. The CDR3 has 16 amino acids. Germline V CDR1 and CDR2: DFQATT, SNEGSKA (reference sequence). Trimming took off 5 bases at V and 2 bases at J, with 19 bases between the two ends. CDR3: CSAPPTALKGNQPQHF. The CDR3 DNA reads as TGCAGTGCTCCGCCAACGGCGCTAAAAGGCAATCAGCCCCAGCATTTT.

The rearrangement links TRBV20-1 to TRBJ1-1; no definite D call. The CDR3 sequence is 14 residues long. The germline V gene encodes CDR1 DFQATT and CDR2 SNEGSKA (reference sequence). CDR3 loop: CSALKSGWDTEAFF. CDR3 bases: TGCAGCGCTCTCAAGTCAGGATGGGACACTGAAGCTTTCTTT.

The genes are TRBV12-3 or TRBV12-4 and TRBJ1-2; possibly TRBD1 for D (5 bases). The CDR3 extends over 12 amino acids. V lost 5 bases to trimming and J lost 3 bases, with 7 bases between them. The CDR3 spells CASSPRDYGYTF. The CDR3 coding sequence is TGTGCCAGCAGTCCCAGGGACTATGGCTACACCTTC.

The J gene is TRBJ2-3, the V gene TRBV7-2, with 10 bases identical to TRBD2. Trimming took 2 bases from V and 3 from J; bases not matched to a gene: 8. This CDR3 region has 17 residues. The V gene's germline CDR1 is SGHTA and CDR2 FQGNSA. This CDR3 is CASSLSPSGSGTDTQYF. The DNA of the CDR3 is TGTGCCAGCAGCTTATCTCCTAGCGGGAGTGGGACAGATACGCAGTATTTT.

The chain recombines TRBV30 with TRBJ1-2; 7 nucleotides agree with TRBD1. The CDR3 runs 15 residues. Per germline, CDR1 GTSNPN and CDR2 SVGIG (reference sequence). V was clipped by 1 base and J by 4 bases; unmatched bases: 9. Here the CDR3 DNA reads TGTGCCTGGAGTGCTGGACAAGGACAGGTCTATGGCTACACCTTC. Translation gives CAWSAGQGQVYGYTF.

The genes are TRBV11-1 and TRBJ2-5; unclear D gene. In germline, CDR1 is SGHAT, CDR2 FQDESV (reference sequence). There are 13 residues in the CDR3. Trimming took 6 bases from V and 5 from J, leaving 13 bases between them. The CDR3 DNA follows: TGTGCCAGCAGAAGATGGGAAATGGAGACCCAGTACTTC. This translates into CASRRWEMETQYF.

J is TRBJ1-5 and V is TRBV7-9; 8 nucleotides line up with TRBD1. The CDR3 totals 17 residues. With 4 bases clipped from V and 2 bases from J, the junction kept 10 bases outside the gene matches. The germline gives CDR1 SEHNR, CDR2 FQNEAQ (reference sequence). CDR3 DNA sequence: TGTGCCAGCAGCTCTCCCGGGACAGGAAGAGGCAATCAGCCCCAGCATTTT. Its protein is CASSSPGTGRGNQPQHF.

The chain links TRBV6-2 or TRBV6-3 to TRBJ1-1; TRBD1 is a possible D gene (6 bases). Trimming shortened V by 10 bases and J by 0 bases, and 12 bases separated the two germline ends. This CDR3 region has 13 residues. CDR1 MNHEY and CDR2 SVGEGT come from the germline V gene. CDR3 loop: CATIGGLNTEAFF. In DNA form, the CDR3 reads TGTGCCACCATTGGGGGCCTGAACACTGAAGCTTTCTTT.

In this sample, this clonotype turned up once. The chain has TRBV3-1 and TRBJ2-3; D is unclear. The length of the CDR3 is 13 residues. Trimming cost V 0 bases and J 3 bases, with 4 bases left between them. CDR1 and CDR2 (germline): LGHDT, YNNKEL (reference sequence). CDR3 in amino acids: CASSQETTDTQYF. CDR3 nucleotide sequence: TGTGCCAGCAGCCAAGAAACGACAGATACGCAGTATTTT.

The rearrangement uses TRBV2 and TRBJ2-4; D might be TRBD2 (6 bases). The length of the CDR3 is 16 residues. Looked up from germline, CDR1 is SNHLY and CDR2 is FYNNEI. V gave up 4 bases and J gave up 0 bases, with 13 bases separating them. The CDR3 reads CASSVGGVLAKNIQYF. The CDR3 coding sequence is TGTGCCAGCAGTGTGGGCGGGGTATTAGCCAAAAACATTCAGTACTTC.

The chain combines TRBV9 with TRBJ2-5, with D tentatively TRBD2 (5 bases). Between the trimmed V and J ends, which lost 3 bases and 3 bases, there was a span of 12 bases. There are 14 residues in the CDR3. The germline CDR1 and CDR2 sequences are SGDLS and YYNGEE. The CDR3 reads CASSERDYEETQYF. DNA for the CDR3: TGTGCCAGCAGCGAGAGGGATTATGAAGAGACCCAGTACTTC.

This chain links TRBV5-5 with TRBJ1-2; D gene uncertain. This CDR3 contains 15 residues. The germline V gene encodes CDR1 SGHKS and CDR2 YYEKEE (reference sequence). V was cut by 4 bases and J by 5 bases, with 18 bases left in between. The CDR3: CASSLLDWTMYGYTF. The CDR3 bases are TGTGCCAGCAGCCTTTTGGACTGGACCATGTATGGCTACACCTTC.

The gene calls are TRBV4-1 and TRBJ2-7; D is perhaps TRBD1 (6 bases). Germline V gene lookup returns CDR1 MGHRA and CDR2 YSYEKL. The length of the CDR3 is 17 residues. V lost 3 bases and J lost 3, with 21 bases in between. The CDR3 protein is CASSQEPYRDIDYEQYF. The CDR3, as DNA: TGCGCCAGCAGCCAGGAACCTTACCGGGACATTGACTACGAGCAGTACTTC.

This clonotype was seen just once. The chain employs TRBV6-6 and TRBJ2-7, with 10 nucleotides matching TRBD1. Trimming cost V 5 bases and J 4 bases; bases outside gene matches: 5. The CDR3 has 14 amino acids. The germline gives CDR1 MNHNY, CDR2 SVGAGI (reference sequence). The CDR3 bases are TGTGCCAGCAGTGACCCGGGACAGGGGTACGAGCAGTACTTC. Residues: CASSDPGQGYEQYF.

V usage is TRBV5-1 and J usage is TRBJ1-2, with 9 bases aligning to TRBD1. This CDR3 contains 17 residues. Germline CDR1 and CDR2: SGHRS and YFSETQ. Trimming removed 3 bases from V and 0 bases from J; junction bases left unmatched: 9. This chain's CDR3 is CASSSGTGMGPNYGYTF. CDR3 DNA sequence: TGCGCCAGCAGCTCCGGGACAGGGATGGGTCCTAACTATGGCTACACCTTC.

V gene TRBV3-1 combines with J gene TRBJ2-1, with 8 bases fitting TRBD2. The V gene's germline CDR1 is LGHDT and CDR2 YNNKEL (reference sequence). The CDR3 is 15 residues long. V lost 3 bases to trimming and J lost 0 bases; unmatched junction nucleotides: 1. The CDR3 region has the DNA TGTGCCAGCAGCCAGACTAGCGTCTCCTACAATGAGCAGTTCTTC. Its translation: CASSQTSVSYNEQFF.

This clonotype was seen a handful of times. The rearrangement joins TRBV6-2 or TRBV6-3 to TRBJ2-7; D gene uncertain. This CDR3 spans 11 amino acids. Germline V CDR1 and CDR2: MNHEY, SVGEGT. V lost 7 bases and J 5 bases, leaving 9 bases between the germline ends. CDR3 amino acids: CASTRGHEQYF. The CDR3 coding sequence is TGTGCCAGCACCCGCGGCCACGAGCAGTACTTC.

The chain has TRBV3-1 and TRBJ1-2, with D unclear. The V end was cut by 3 bases, the J end by 6 bases, with 5 bases between. In germline, CDR1 is LGHDT, CDR2 YNNKEL (reference sequence). The CDR3 extends over 11 amino acids. As DNA, the CDR3 is TGTGCCAGCAGCCAGGGGAATGGCTACACCTTC. This gives the protein CASSQGNGYTF.

V and J are TRBV4-1 and TRBJ2-3; tentatively, D is TRBD1 (5 bases). The CDR3 is made up of 16 amino acids. Trimming removed 4 bases from V and 3 bases from J, with 17 bases in between. Germline CDR1 and CDR2: MGHRA and YSYEKL. The DNA of the CDR3 is TGCGCCAGCAGCCGGTCAGGGCCTTACTATACAGATACGCAGTATTTT. Translated, it gives CASSRSGPYYTDTQYF.

The chain employs TRBV29-1 and TRBJ1-2, with 11 bases aligning to TRBD1. The CDR3 is made up of 15 amino acids. The V gene's germline CDR1 is SQVTM and CDR2 ANQGSEA. V shed 5 bases, J shed 4 bases, and the junction held 9 bases outside the gene matches. CDR3 coding DNA: TGCAGCGTTCGTTTCAGGACAGGGGGCACCTATGGCTACACCTTC. Protein: CSVRFRTGGTYGYTF.

V usage is TRBV2 and J usage is TRBJ2-2; TRBD2 might be the D (5 bases). With 7 bases removed from V and 5 bases from J, the gap between germline ends came to 14 bases. The CDR3 consists of 14 residues. Per germline, CDR1 SNHLY and CDR2 FYNNEI. CDR3 in DNA: TGTGCCAGCAAACGGGAAGAAAATACCGGGGAGCTGTTTTTT. It specifies CASKREENTGELFF.

The chain recombines TRBV6-5 with TRBJ2-7; 8 positions match TRBD1. The junction had 11 bases not matched to a gene; V was cut back by 6 bases and J by 10 bases. CDR3 length: 13 residues. Per the germline V gene, CDR1 is MNHEY and CDR2 is SVGAGI. CDR3 in amino acids: CASSQGQGARQYF. The CDR3 coding sequence is TGTGCCAGCAGCCAAGGGCAGGGGGCGAGACAGTACTTC.

The chain combines TRBV3-1 with TRBJ2-3, with 8 nucleotides matching TRBD2. J lost 3 bases, V lost 1 base, and 15 bases had no gene match. The CDR3 loop spans 19 amino acids. Germline V gives CDR1 LGHDT, CDR2 YNNKEL (reference sequence). CDR3 in amino acids: CASSQVGGGGRGATDTQYF. Written as DNA, the CDR3 is TGTGCCAGCAGCCAAGTTGGGGGAGGAGGGCGGGGGGCTACAGATACGCAGTATTTT.

The chain uses TRBV3-1 and TRBJ2-5; the D is unclear. The CDR3 loop spans 14 amino acids. Deletions cut 0 bases from V and 5 bases from J, with 10 bases between. Germline CDR1 reads LGHDT; CDR2 reads YNNKEL (reference sequence). As DNA, the CDR3 is TGTGCCAGCAGCCAAGAGGTGGCTCGTGAGACCCAGTACTTC. As protein: CASSQEVARETQYF.